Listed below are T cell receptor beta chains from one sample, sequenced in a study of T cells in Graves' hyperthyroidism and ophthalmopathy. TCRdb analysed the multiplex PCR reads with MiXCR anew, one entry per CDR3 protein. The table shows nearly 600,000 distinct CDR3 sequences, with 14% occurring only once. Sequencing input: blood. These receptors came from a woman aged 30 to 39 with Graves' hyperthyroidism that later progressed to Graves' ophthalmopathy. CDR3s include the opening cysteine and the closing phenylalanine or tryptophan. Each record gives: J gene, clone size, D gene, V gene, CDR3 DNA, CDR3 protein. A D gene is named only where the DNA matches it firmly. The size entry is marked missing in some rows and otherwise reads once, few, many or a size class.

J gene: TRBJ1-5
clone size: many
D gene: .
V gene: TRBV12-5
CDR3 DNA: TGTGCTAGTGGTACAACAGGAAATAGCAATCAGCCCCAGCATTTT
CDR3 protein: CASGTTGNSNQPQHF

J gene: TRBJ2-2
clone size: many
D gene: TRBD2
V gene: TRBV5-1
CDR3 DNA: TGCGCCAGCAGCTTTACTCTAGCGGGAGGGCTCGCGAACACCGGGGAGCTGTTTTTT
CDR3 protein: CASSFTLAGGLANTGELFF

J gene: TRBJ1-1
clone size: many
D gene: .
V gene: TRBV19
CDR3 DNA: TGTGCCAGTAGTGGCCCCCCTGGACAGCTCAACACTGAAGCTTTCTTT
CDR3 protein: CASSGPPGQLNTEAFF

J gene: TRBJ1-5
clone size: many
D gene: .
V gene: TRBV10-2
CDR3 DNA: TGCGCCAGCAGTGGAATGGACGTAAATAGCAATCAGCCCCAGCATTTT
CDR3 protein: CASSGMDVNSNQPQHF

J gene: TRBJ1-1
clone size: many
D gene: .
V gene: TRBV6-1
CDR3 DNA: TGTGCCAGCAGAACTTACTTGACAGTGAACACTGAAGCTTTCTTT
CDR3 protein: CASRTYLTVNTEAFF

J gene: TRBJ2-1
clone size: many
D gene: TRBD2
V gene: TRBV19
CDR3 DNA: TGTGCCAGTAGGGGTAGCGGGAGGAATGAGCAGTTCTTC
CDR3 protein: CASRGSGRNEQFF

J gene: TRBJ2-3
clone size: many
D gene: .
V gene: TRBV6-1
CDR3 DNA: TGTGCCAGCAGTTATCGGGCACAGGGCACAGATACGCAGTATTTT
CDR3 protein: CASSYRAQGTDTQYF

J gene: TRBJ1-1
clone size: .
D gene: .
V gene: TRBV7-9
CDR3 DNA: TGTGCCAGCAGCTTAGGCACGGAGAGGGACACTGAAGCTTTCTTT
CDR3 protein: CASSLGTERDTEAFF

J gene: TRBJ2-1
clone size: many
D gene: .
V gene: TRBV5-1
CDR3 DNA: TGCGCCAGCAGCTCTCTCCCACGGGACTCATACAATGAGCAGTTCTTC
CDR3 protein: CASSSLPRDSYNEQFF

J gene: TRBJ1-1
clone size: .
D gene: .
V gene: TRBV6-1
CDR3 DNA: TGTGCCAGCCAAGGGGTGAGGAACACTGAAACTTTCTTT
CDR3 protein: CASQGVRNTETFF

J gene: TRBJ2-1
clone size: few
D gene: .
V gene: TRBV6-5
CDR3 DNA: TGTGCCAGCAGTTACCCCGGGACCTGGCACAATGAGCAGTTCTTC
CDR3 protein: CASSYPGTWHNEQFF

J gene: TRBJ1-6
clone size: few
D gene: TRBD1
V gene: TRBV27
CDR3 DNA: TGTGCCAGCAGTGCCAACAGGGGGGGGAATTCACCCCTCCGCTTT
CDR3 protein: CASSANRGGNSPLRF

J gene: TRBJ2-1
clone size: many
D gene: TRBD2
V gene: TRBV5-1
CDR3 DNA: TGCGCCAGCAGCTTGGAGGCGGGAGTAGAAGATGAGCAGTTCTTC
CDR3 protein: CASSLEAGVEDEQFF

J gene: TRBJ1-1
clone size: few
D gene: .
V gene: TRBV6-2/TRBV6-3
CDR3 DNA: TGTGCCAGCAGTCATTATGACCCGAAGACTGAAGCTTTCTTT
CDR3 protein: CASSHYDPKTEAFF

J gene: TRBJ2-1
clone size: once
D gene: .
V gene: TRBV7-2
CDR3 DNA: TGTGCCAGCAGCTTCCAGGACAATGAGCAGTTCTTC
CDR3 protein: CASSFQDNEQFF

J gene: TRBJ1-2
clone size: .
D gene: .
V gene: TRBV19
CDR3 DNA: TGTGCCAGTAGTTTCCAAGACAGATATGGCTACACCTTC
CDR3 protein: CASSFQDRYGYTF

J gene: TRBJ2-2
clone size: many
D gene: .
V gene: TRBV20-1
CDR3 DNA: TGCAGTGCTAGAGATCTGGAAGGCGGGGAGCTGTTTTTT
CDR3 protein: CSARDLEGGELFF

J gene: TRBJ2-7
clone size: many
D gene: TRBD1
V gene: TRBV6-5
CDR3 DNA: TGTGCCAGCAGTTCACAGGGGGCTGGCGAGCAGTACTTC
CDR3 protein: CASSSQGAGEQYF

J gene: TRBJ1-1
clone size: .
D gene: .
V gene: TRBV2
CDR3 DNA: TGTGCCAGCACTCGTGACAGGAGGAACACTGAAGCTTTCTTT
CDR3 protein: CASTRDRRNTEAFF

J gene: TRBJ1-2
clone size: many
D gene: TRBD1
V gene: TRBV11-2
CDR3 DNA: TGTGCCAGCAGCCGGACAGGGGCGAAAGGCTACACCTTC
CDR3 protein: CASSRTGAKGYTF

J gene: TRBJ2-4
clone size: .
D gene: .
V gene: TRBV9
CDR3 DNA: TGTGCCAGCAGCGTCCATTTAGCCAAAAACATTCAGTACTTC
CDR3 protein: CASSVHLAKNIQYF

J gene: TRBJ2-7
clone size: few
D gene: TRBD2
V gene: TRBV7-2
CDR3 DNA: TGTGCCAGCAGCTCCGGACTAGCGGGAGGGTTTACCTACGAGCAGTACTTC
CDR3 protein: CASSSGLAGGFTYEQYF

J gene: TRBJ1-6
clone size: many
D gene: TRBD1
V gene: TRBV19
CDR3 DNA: TGTGCCAGTAGTCTCCTCCAAGGGGGCCTTACCAATTCACCCCTCCACTTT
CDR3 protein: CASSLLQGGLTNSPLHF

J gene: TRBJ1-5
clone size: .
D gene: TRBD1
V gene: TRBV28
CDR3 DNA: TGTGCGAGCGAGAACGGGACAGGAGGACTGCCCCAGCATTTT
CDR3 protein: CASENGTGGLPQHF

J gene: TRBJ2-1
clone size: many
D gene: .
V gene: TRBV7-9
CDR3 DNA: TGTGCCAGCAGCTTAGAGGAGGCCTTCGAGGAGCAGTTCTTC
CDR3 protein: CASSLEEAFEEQFF

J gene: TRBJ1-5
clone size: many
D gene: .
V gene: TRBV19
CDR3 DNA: TGTGCCACCACGGGCGGGGGGACTTCCAATAGCAATCAGCCCCAGCATTTT
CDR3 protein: CATTGGGTSNSNQPQHF

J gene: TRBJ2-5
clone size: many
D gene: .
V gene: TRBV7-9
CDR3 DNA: TGTGCCAGCAGCAGAGGAGAGACCCAGTACTTC
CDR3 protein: CASSRGETQYF

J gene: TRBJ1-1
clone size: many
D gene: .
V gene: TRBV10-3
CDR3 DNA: TGTGCCATCAGCGAGTCCAGGAGGGGAACCTTCTTT
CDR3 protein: CAISESRRGTFF

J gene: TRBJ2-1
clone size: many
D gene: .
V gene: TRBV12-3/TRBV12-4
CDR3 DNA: TGTGCCAGCAGTTTTAGTTTTTTGGAAAGGACTACGATGACTTACAATGAGCAGTTCTTC
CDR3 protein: CASSFSFLERTTMTYNEQFF

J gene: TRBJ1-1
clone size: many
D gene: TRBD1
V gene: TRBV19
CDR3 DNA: TGTGCCAGTAGTCCCCGGGACAGGGGGATGAACACTGAAGCTTTCTTT
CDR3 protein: CASSPRDRGMNTEAFF

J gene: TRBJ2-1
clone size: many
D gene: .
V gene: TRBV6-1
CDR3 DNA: TGTGCCAGCAGTTCCACAGGAAACAACAATGAGCAGTTCTTC
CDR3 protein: CASSSTGNNNEQFF

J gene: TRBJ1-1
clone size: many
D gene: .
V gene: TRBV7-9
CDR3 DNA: TGTGCCAGCAGCTCAACCCAACAGGGTCGTTGGGATACTGAAGCTTTCTTT
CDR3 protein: CASSSTQQGRWDTEAFF

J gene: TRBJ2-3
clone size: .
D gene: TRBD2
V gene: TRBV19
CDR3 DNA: TGTGCCAGTAGTATAGATTATGGAGCGGGAGAGGGGGATACGCAGTATTTT
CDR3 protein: CASSIDYGAGEGDTQYF

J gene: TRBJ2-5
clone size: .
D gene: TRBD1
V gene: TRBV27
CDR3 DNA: TGTGCCAGCAGTTCAGGGACAGGGCGAGACGAGACCCAGTACTTC
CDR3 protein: CASSSGTGRDETQYF

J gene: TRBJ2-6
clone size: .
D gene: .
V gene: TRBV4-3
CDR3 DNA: TGCGCCAGCAGCCAAGCATGGGACTCTGGGGCCAACGTCCTGACTTTC
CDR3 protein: CASSQAWDSGANVLTF

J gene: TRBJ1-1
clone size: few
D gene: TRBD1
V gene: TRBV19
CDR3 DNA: TGTGCCAGTAGTATGACAGGGGACACTGAAGCTTTCTTT
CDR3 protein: CASSMTGDTEAFF

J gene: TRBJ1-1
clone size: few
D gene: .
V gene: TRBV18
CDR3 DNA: TGTGCCAGCTCACCAGAGCAGGTCTCCGCAAGAGGGGAGGCTTTCTTT
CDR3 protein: CASSPEQVSARGEAFF

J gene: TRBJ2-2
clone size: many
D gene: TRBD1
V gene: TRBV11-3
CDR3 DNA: TGTGCCAGCAGCCAAGGTGGACAGGGGAACACCGGGGAGCTGTTTTTT
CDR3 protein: CASSQGGQGNTGELFF

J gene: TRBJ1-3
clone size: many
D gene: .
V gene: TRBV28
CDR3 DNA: TGTGCCAGCAGTTTCGGGCGTTTGGGAAACACCATATATTTT
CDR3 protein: CASSFGRLGNTIYF

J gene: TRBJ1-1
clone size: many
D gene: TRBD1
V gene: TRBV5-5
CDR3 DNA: TGTGCCAGCATCGCTTTAATCGGACAGGCGAACACTGAAGCTTTCTTT
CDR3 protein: CASIALIGQANTEAFF

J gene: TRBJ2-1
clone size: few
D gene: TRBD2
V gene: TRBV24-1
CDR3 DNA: TGTGCCACCAGTGGTGGGACTAGCGCGAGCTCCTACAATGAGCAGTTCTTC
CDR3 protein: CATSGGTSASSYNEQFF

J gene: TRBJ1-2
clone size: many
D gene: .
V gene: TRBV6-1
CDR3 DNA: TGTGCCAGCAGTGGCGCTGACAGGTTAGGTGGCTACACCTTC
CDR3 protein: CASSGADRLGGYTF

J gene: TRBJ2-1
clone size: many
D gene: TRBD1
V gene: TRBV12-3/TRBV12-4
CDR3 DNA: TGTGCCAGCAGTTTTTTGGGACAGCTATTATACAATGAGCAGTTCTTC
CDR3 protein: CASSFLGQLLYNEQFF

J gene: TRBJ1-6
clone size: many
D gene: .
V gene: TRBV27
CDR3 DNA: TGTGCCAGCAGTTTTCAGTCGGACAACCTGAGCTCCTATAATTCACCCCTCCACTTT
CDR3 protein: CASSFQSDNLSSYNSPLHF

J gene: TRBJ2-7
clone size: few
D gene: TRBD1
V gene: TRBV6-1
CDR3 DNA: TGTGCCAGCAGACTACTAGGGACAGGGGGAGCCTACGAGCAGTACTTC
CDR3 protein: CASRLLGTGGAYEQYF

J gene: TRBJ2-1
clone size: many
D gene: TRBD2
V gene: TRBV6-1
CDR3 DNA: TGTGCCATCGAGCGGGAGGGCTCCTACAATGAGCAGTTCTTC
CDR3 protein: CAIEREGSYNEQFF

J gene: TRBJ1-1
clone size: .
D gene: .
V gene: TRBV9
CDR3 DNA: TGTGCCAGCAGCCTCACCCCGGGCGGGGGGTTCACTGAAGCTTTCTTT
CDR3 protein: CASSLTPGGGFTEAFF

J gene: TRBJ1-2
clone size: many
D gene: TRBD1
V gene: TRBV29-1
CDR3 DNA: TGCAGCGTTGTCGGGACAGGCGGGAGGTCGGCCGGCTACACCTTC
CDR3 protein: CSVVGTGGRSAGYTF

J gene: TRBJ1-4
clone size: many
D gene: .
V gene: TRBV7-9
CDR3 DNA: TGTGCCAGCAGCCCGCCCCCAGCAACTAATGAAAAACTGTTTTTT
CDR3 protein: CASSPPPATNEKLFF

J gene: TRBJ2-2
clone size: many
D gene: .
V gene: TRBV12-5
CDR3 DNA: TGTGCTAGTGGGCTTGTGGGGGACGGGGAGCTGTTTTTT
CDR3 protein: CASGLVGDGELFF

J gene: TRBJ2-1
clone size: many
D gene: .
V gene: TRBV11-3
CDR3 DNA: TGTGCCAGCAGCTTAGTATCCCTTGATGAGCAGTTCTTC
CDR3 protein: CASSLVSLDEQFF

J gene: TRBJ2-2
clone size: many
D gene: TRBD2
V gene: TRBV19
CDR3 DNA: TGTGCCAGTAGGTCACTAGCGGGAGAAGGCACCGGGGAGCTGTTTTTT
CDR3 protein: CASRSLAGEGTGELFF

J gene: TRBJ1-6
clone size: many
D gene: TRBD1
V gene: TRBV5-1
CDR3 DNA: TGCGCCAGCAGCAGGACAGGGACGAATTCACCCCTCCACTTT
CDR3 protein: CASSRTGTNSPLHF

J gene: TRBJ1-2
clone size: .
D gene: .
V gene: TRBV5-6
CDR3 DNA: TGTGCCAGCAGCTGGGGGAAGGGGGGCTATGGCTACACCTTC
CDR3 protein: CASSWGKGGYGYTF

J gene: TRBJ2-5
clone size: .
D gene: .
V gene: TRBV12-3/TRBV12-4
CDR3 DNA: TGTGCCAGCTATATCGGTGGGGGGAAAGGGACCCAGTACTTC
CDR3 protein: CASYIGGGKGTQYF

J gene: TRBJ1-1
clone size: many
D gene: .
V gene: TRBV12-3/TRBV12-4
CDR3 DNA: TGTGCCAGCAGTTTAGGGCAGGGCACTGAAGTTTTCTTT
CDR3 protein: CASSLGQGTEVFF

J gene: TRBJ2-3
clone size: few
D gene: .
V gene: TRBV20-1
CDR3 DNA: TGCAGCGCCCAGTTTATTCCGGAAACAGATACGCAGTATTTT
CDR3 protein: CSAQFIPETDTQYF

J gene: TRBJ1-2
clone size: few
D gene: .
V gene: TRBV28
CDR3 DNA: TGTGCCAGCAGTTTAGGGACGGGCATCTATGGCTACACCTTC
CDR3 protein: CASSLGTGIYGYTF

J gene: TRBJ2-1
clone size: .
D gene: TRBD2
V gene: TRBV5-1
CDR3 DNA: TGCGCCAGCAGCCTCCAGACTAGCGGGGGAACGGAAGAGCAGTTCTTC
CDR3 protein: CASSLQTSGGTEEQFF

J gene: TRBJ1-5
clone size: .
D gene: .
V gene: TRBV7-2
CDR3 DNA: TGTGCCAGCAGCCCTAATGCCGGGCCCTCATATAGCAATCAGCCCCAGCATTTT
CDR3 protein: CASSPNAGPSYSNQPQHF